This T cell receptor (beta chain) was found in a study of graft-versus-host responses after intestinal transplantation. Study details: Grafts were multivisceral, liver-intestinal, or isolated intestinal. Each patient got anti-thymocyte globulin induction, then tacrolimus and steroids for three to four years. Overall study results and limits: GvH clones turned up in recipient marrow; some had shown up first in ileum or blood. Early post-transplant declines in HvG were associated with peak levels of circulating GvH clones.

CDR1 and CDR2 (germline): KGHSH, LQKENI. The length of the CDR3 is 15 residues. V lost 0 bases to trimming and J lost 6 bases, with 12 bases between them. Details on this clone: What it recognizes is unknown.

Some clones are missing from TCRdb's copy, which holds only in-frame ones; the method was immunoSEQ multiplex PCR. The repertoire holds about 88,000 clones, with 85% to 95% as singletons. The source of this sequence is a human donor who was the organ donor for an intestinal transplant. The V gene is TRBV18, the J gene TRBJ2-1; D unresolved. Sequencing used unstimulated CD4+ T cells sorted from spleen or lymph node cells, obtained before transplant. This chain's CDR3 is CASSPPSGRGNEQFF. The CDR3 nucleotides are TGTGCCAGCTCACCACCTTCAGGTCGTGGCAATGAGCAGTTCTTC.